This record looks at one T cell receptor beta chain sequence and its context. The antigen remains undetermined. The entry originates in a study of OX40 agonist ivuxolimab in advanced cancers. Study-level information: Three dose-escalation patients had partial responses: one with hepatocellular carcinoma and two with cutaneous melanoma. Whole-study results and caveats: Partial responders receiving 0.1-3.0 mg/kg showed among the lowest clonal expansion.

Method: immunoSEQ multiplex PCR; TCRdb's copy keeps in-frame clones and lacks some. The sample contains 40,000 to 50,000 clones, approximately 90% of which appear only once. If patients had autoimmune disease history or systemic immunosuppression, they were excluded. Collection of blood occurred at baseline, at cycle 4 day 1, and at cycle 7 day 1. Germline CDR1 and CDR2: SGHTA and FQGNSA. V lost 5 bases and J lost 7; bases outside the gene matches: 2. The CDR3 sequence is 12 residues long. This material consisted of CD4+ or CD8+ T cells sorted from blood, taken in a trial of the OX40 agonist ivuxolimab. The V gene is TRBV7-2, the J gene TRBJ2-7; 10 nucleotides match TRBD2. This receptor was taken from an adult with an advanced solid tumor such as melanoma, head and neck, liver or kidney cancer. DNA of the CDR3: TGTGCCAGCAGCCTTAGCGGGGGGGAGCAGTACTTC. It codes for CASSLSGGEQYF.